This TCR beta chain emerged from a study of T cell responses to AZD1222 COVID-19 vaccine. Across the whole study: Pooled samples include second doses given at about 4 or 12 weeks. Study-level results: Increased Spike-specific TCR breadth and depth were observed after two AZD1222 doses.

CDR3 length: 15 amino acids. V lost 4 bases to trimming and J lost 3 bases; unmatched junction nucleotides: 5. CDR1 is SGHRS and CDR2 is YFSETQ in the germline V gene. Profiling relied on immunoSEQ multiplex PCR, and the TCRdb table lists in-frame clones only, not all of them. The sample lists some 97,000 clones, about nine tenths seen once, with 1.5% to 2% in the top ten. Worth noting for this clone: Its antigen remains unknown.

The sequence was obtained from an adult in good health. The sequenced sample was peripheral blood, obtained on day 0 of AZD1222 vaccination. The chain employs TRBV5-1 and TRBJ1-3, with 9 bases aligning to TRBD1. The CDR3 reads CASSNGQGSGNTIYF. Written as DNA, the CDR3 is TGCGCCAGCAGCAATGGACAGGGGAGTGGAAACACCATATATTTT.